This TCR beta chain was identified during a study of memory B cells and T cells in multiple sclerosis. Overall study results and limits: Shared clonotype counts depended on differing compartment clone-set sizes and were normalized.

Sequenced by immunoSEQ multiplex PCR; TCRdb stores in-frame clones only, minus some. Here the sample spans roughly 45,000 clones, over 75% being singletons. Germline CDR1 is MNHNS and CDR2 is SASEGT. V was cut by 5 bases and J by 4 bases, with 12 bases left in between. The CDR3 sequence is 14 residues long. As for this clone: Its antigen is unidentified.

After stimulus-free culture, autoproliferating CFSE-dim and non-proliferating CFSE-high T cells were sequenced separately. Cultures began with 5x10^7 CFSE-labeled PBMCs, unstimulated for roughly seven days, with replicate wells pooled. PBMCs were labeled with around 0.5 uM CFSE and cultured without exogenous stimuli. This clonotype was sampled from a human donor with multiple sclerosis. This chain joins TRBV6-1 and TRBJ2-1; TRBD1 is a possible D gene (6 bases). Sequencing was performed on PBMCs from blood kept in culture. DNA of the CDR3: TGTGCCAGCAGTCCCGGGACAACTTACAATGAGCAGTTCTTC. The encoded protein is CASSPGTTYNEQFF.